Listed below are T cell receptor beta chains from one sample, sequenced in a study of T cell responses to AZD1222 COVID-19 vaccine. Assay used: immunoSEQ multiplex PCR; TCRdb lists only in-frame clones, some missing. The sample has roughly 150,000 clones, around nine tenths seen once. This specimen was peripheral blood, taken on day 0 of AZD1222 vaccination. All receptors derive from an adult in good health. Both conserved end residues are part of each CDR3. Each record gives: V gene, D gene, clone size, J gene, CDR3 DNA, CDR3 protein. A D gene is named only where the DNA matches it firmly. Some rows mark clone size as missing; the rest say once, few, many or name a class of expanded clone.

TRBV18	-	-	TRBJ2-1	TGTGCCAGCTCACCGATCGGTAGAAATGAGCAGTTCTTC	CASSPIGRNEQFF
TRBV15	-	-	TRBJ2-1	TGTGCCACCAGCAGCCGGGAGCCGGGCAATGAGCAGTTCTTC	CATSSREPGNEQFF
TRBV3-1/TRBV3-2	-	-	TRBJ2-7	TGTGCCAGCAGCCACGGTGGGGGTTCCTACGAGCAGTACTTC	CASSHGGGSYEQYF
TRBV7-9	TRBD2	-	TRBJ2-2	TGTGCCAGCAGCCCCGGGGGGGGCCCCGGGGAGCTGTTTTTT	CASSPGGGPGELFF
TRBV7-9	-	-	TRBJ2-2	TGTGCCAGCAGCCGCCGGGCGGAAACCGGGGAGCTGTTTTTT	CASSRRAETGELFF
TRBV5-1	-	-	TRBJ2-2	TGCGCCAGCAGCGGTTCTAGCGTGGACACCGGGGAGCTGTTTTTT	CASSGSSVDTGELFF
TRBV4-1	-	-	TRBJ2-4	TGCGCCAGCAGCCAACCTCTCTTAGGGGAGGCCAAAAACATTCAGTACTTC	CASSQPLLGEAKNIQYF
TRBV12-3/TRBV12-4	-	-	TRBJ1-1	TGTGCCAGCAGTCTTGGGATGAACACTGAAGCTTTCTTT	CASSLGMNTEAFF
TRBV5-1	-	many	TRBJ1-1	TGCGCCAGCAGCTTGTTCGGGGTTACTGAAGCTTTCTTT	CASSLFGVTEAFF
TRBV14	-	-	TRBJ2-3	TGTGCCAGCAGTGCCTCCGGCTACAGTATCACAGATACGCAGTATTTT	CASSASGYSITDTQYF
TRBV5-1	-	-	TRBJ2-7	TGCGCCAGCAGCTTGAGAGGGACCTACGAGCAGTACTTC	CASSLRGTYEQYF
TRBV7-2	TRBD2	-	TRBJ2-7	TGTGCCAGCAGCTTAGAGCTCGGACTAGCGGGAGGTCACTACGAGCAGTACTTC	CASSLELGLAGGHYEQYF
TRBV28	-	-	TRBJ2-3	TGTGCCAGCAGCCCCAGTTTGAGGAGAGGCACAGATACGCAGTATTTT	CASSPSLRRGTDTQYF
TRBV28	TRBD1	-	TRBJ1-2	TGTGCCAGCAGTCTCACCCCGGACAGGAGGGACTATGGCTACACCTTC	CASSLTPDRRDYGYTF
TRBV9	TRBD2	-	TRBJ2-2	TGTGCCAGCAGCCCCTACGCGGGAGGGCCGTCGGCCACCGGGGAGCTGTTTTTT	CASSPYAGGPSATGELFF
TRBV3-1/TRBV3-2	TRBD1	-	TRBJ1-6	TGTGCCAGCAGTTACAGGGGGCTGGGGAATTCACCCCTCCACTTT	CASSYRGLGNSPLHF
TRBV5-1	-	-	TRBJ1-2	TGCGCCAGCAGCCCTGACAGCGGGTATGGCTACACCTTC	CASSPDSGYGYTF
TRBV6-5	-	-	TRBJ2-6	TGTGCCAGCAGTTACTCGTCTGGCTCTGGGGCCAACGTCCTGACTTTC	CASSYSSGSGANVLTF
TRBV30	TRBD1	-	TRBJ2-7	TGTGCCTGGAGTGTTCCATTCGGGGACAGACTCTACGAGCAGTACTTC	CAWSVPFGDRLYEQYF
TRBV19	-	-	TRBJ1-3	TGTGCCAGTAGCCAGGGTAGGGGAAACACCATATATTTT	CASSQGRGNTIYF
TRBV18	-	-	TRBJ1-1	TGTGCCAGCTCACCTACAGGGTTACGGACTGAAGCTTTCTTT	CASSPTGLRTEAFF
TRBV20-1	-	-	TRBJ1-2	TGCAGTGCTAGTCCGACGGGCCCAAGGGGCTACACCTTC	CSASPTGPRGYTF
TRBV5-1	-	-	TRBJ1-2	TGCGCCAGCTCCAACAGGGCGGAGGATGGCTACACCTTC	CASSNRAEDGYTF
TRBV29-1	-	-	TRBJ1-5	TGCAGCGTTGTAGTCGGCAATCAGCCCCAGCATTTT	CSVVVGNQPQHF
TRBV27	-	-	TRBJ1-3	TGTGCCAGCAGTTTATTTCAAGGAAACACCATATATTTT	CASSLFQGNTIYF
TRBV28	-	-	TRBJ2-7	TGTGCCAGCAGTTTATGGAGCGACGAGCAGTACTTC	CASSLWSDEQYF
TRBV4-2	-	-	TRBJ2-7	TGTGCCAGCAGCCAAGAGACGAGTTCCCCCTACGAGCAGTACTTC	CASSQETSSPYEQYF
TRBV4-1	TRBD2	-	TRBJ2-7	TGCGCCAGCAGCCAAGGCCGAGCTAGCGGGAGCTACGAGCAGTACTTC	CASSQGRASGSYEQYF
TRBV27	-	-	TRBJ2-5	TGTGCCAGCAGTTTTTACAGGGAGGGGACCCAGTACTTC	CASSFYREGTQYF
TRBV7-6	TRBD1	-	TRBJ1-3	TGTGCCAGCAGCTTAGGGGGGACAGGGGGCCACACCATATATTTT	CASSLGGTGGHTIYF
TRBV28	-	-	TRBJ2-7	TGTGCCAGCAGTTTATTAACCTACGAGCAGTACTTC	CASSLLTYEQYF
TRBV20-1	-	-	TRBJ1-1	TGCAGTGCTAGTGTTCGGAACACTGAAGCTTTCTTT	CSASVRNTEAFF
TRBV11-3	-	-	TRBJ1-1	TGTGCCAGCATCGGGCCCGAGGACACTGAAGCTTTCTTT	CASIGPEDTEAFF
TRBV3-1/TRBV3-2	-	once	TRBJ1-5	TGTGCCAGCAGCCTGGGACGGCGAAATCAGCCCCAGCATTTT	CASSLGRRNQPQHF
TRBV18	TRBD1	-	TRBJ1-5	TGTGCCAGCTCACAGGGGGCGGACAATCAGCCCCAGCATTTT	CASSQGADNQPQHF
TRBV7-9	-	once	TRBJ2-7	TGTGCCAGCAGCTTAGTAAGTTTCCTGCCAGGCGAGCAGTACTTC	CASSLVSFLPGEQYF
TRBV7-8	-	-	TRBJ2-2	TGTGCCAGCAGCTCCAATACAAGGGGTTTATCCGGGGAGCTGTTTTTT	CASSSNTRGLSGELFF
TRBV28	TRBD1	-	TRBJ1-1	TGTGCCAGCAGTTCATGGACAGGTCGTACAACTGAAGCTTTCTTT	CASSSWTGRTTEAFF
TRBV2	-	-	TRBJ1-2	TGTGCCAGCAGTGATAAGGCGATCCTGTATGGCTACACCTTC	CASSDKAILYGYTF
TRBV11-2	TRBD1	-	TRBJ1-1	TGTGCCAGCAGCTTAGGGGCTGGGGACAGGCTGAACACTGAAGCTTTCTTT	CASSLGAGDRLNTEAFF
TRBV7-9	-	once	TRBJ2-2	TGTGCCAGCACCTGGAGGACCGGGGAGCTGTTTTTT	CASTWRTGELFF
TRBV27	-	-	TRBJ1-2	TGTGCCAGCAGTTCCCTAGGGGGAAGGCACTATGGCTACACCTTC	CASSSLGGRHYGYTF
TRBV5-1	-	-	TRBJ2-7	TGCGCCAGCAGCTTGGATCAGGGAGGCTACGAGCAGTACTTC	CASSLDQGGYEQYF
TRBV27	-	-	TRBJ2-7	TGTGCCAGCAGTCCGGGACGGAAGTACGAGCAGTACTTC	CASSPGRKYEQYF
TRBV7-2	-	-	TRBJ1-2	TGTGCCAGCAGCTGGCAAACGACAAACTATGGCTACACCTTC	CASSWQTTNYGYTF
TRBV3-1/TRBV3-2	-	-	TRBJ2-3	TGTGCCAGCGGGACCCTGAGCACAGATACGCAGTATTTT	CASGTLSTDTQYF
TRBV3-1/TRBV3-2	TRBD2	-	TRBJ2-5	TGTGCCAGCAGCCCCAAGATTTCGGGGGCGGGGGGAGTGACCCAGTACTTC	CASSPKISGAGGVTQYF
TRBV29-1	-	-	TRBJ2-1	TGCAGCGCTACAAACCTAGCGGAGCAGTTCTTC	CSATNLAEQFF
TRBV27	-	-	TRBJ1-5	TGTGCCAGCAGCTTAGGATCGAGCAATCAGCCCCAGCATTTT	CASSLGSSNQPQHF
TRBV5-4	TRBD1	-	TRBJ2-1	TGTGCCAGCAGCTGGAAAAGAGGGGGCGCTCACAATGAGCAGTTCTTC	CASSWKRGGAHNEQFF
TRBV18	TRBD2	-	TRBJ2-1	TGTGCCAGCTCCCTAGCGGGGGGCCAATACAATGAGCAGTTCTTC	CASSLAGGQYNEQFF
TRBV20-1	-	-	TRBJ2-5	TGCAGTGCTAGAGTGAGGGAGACCCAGTACTTC	CSARVRETQYF
TRBV6-5	TRBD1	-	TRBJ2-1	TGTGCCAGCCGCCCGGGACAGGGTATCTATGAGCAGTTCTTC	CASRPGQGIYEQFF
TRBV3-1/TRBV3-2	-	-	TRBJ2-5	TGTGCCAGCAGCCAAGATTCTAGTATTTCCCAGTACTTC	CASSQDSSISQYF
TRBV3-1/TRBV3-2	-	-	TRBJ2-1	TGTGCCAGCAGCGTTCAGGCCGCGGGTGAGCAGTTCTTC	CASSVQAAGEQFF
TRBV7-2	-	few	TRBJ2-5	TGTGCCAGCAGCTTAAAAGGGAAGGTAGCGCCGTACCAAGAGACCCAGTACTTC	CASSLKGKVAPYQETQYF
TRBV2	-	-	TRBJ1-1	TGTGCCAGCAGTCCGGATTCCCTCAGGGCTTTCTTT	CASSPDSLRAFF
TRBV27	TRBD1	-	TRBJ2-7	TGTGCCAGCAGTTTAGGTGCGGGACAGGTTAGCGAGCAGTACTTC	CASSLGAGQVSEQYF
TRBV3-1/TRBV3-2	-	-	TRBJ1-3	TGTGCCAGCAGCCCTCTTTATGGTGGTGGAAACACCATATATTTT	CASSPLYGGGNTIYF